The sequence of this TCR beta chain was determined in a study of blood T cell repertoires in COVID-19. Study-wide background: From T cells, B-cell-depleted T cells, or PBMCs came the material, which was cDNA or gDNA.

Profiled with immunoSEQ multiplex PCR; TCRdb holds only in-frame clones, not every one. This table has some 170,000 clones, 85% appearing once. Trimming at V came to 8 bases and at J to 2 bases, leaving 12 bases not matched to a gene. The germline CDR1 and CDR2 sequences are MGHDK and SYGVNS. The CDR3 sequence is 17 residues long. The receptor comes from a woman in her fifties or sixties with acute or convalescent COVID-19. This chain connects TRBV25-1 to TRBJ2-1, with TRBD2 identical over 10 bases. The sample taken for sequencing was peripheral blood. The CDR3 sequence: CASEGRRLAGAYNEQFF. Written as DNA, the CDR3 is TGTGCCAGCGAGGGGCGTCGGCTAGCGGGAGCCTACAATGAGCAGTTCTTC.